This TCR beta chain was identified in a study of blood T cell repertoires in COVID-19. Per the authors' pipeline: Reference gene primer amplification in the assay estimated nucleated cell counts. Clones were read by immunoSEQ multiplex PCR, and TCRdb kept only the in-frame ones, dropping some. D and trimming were read from the DNA, whereas the V and J calls and clone size are those reported in that table. This sample has hundreds of thousands of clones, with 81% found just once. Germline loops: CDR1 MNHEY, CDR2 SVGEGT. The germline V and J ends were trimmed by 5 bases and 7 bases, with 24 bases remaining between them. The CDR3 has 17 residues.

This rearrangement joins TRBV6-2 or TRBV6-3 to TRBJ1-5, with D tentatively TRBD1 (5 bases). The sequence was collected from a woman aged 80 or over with COVID-19, enrolled during active disease. Sequencing input: peripheral blood. The CDR3 DNA sequence: TGTGCCAGCAGTCGTCGACAGAGGCCCCTTGGACGGCAGCCCCAGCATTTT. Translated: CASSRRQRPLGRQPQHF.